The 19 T cell receptor beta chains below all came from one sample that was sequenced in a study of T-cell reconstitution after alpha-beta-depleted transplantation in children. Library preparation (for TCRbeta) was performed with unique molecular identifiers. Via MiXCR, TCRdb re-called the PCR reads, giving one row per CDR3 protein. Here the sample spans approximately 250,000 distinct CDR3 sequences, about 26% being singletons. Sequencing was performed on PBMCs, taken before TCRalphabeta/CD19-depleted stem cell transplant. The receptors shown here come from a girl aged 2 to 10 with Fanconi anemia, due to receive a stem cell transplant.

This chain connects TRBV7-6 to TRBJ1-1, with D uncertain. The length of the CDR3 is 12 residues. V gave up 11 bases and J gave up 1 base, with 11 bases separating them. Looked up from germline, CDR1 is SGHVS and CDR2 is FNYEAQ. This CDR3 reads CAGGEWNTEAFF. In DNA form, the CDR3 reads TGTGCCGGTGGGGAATGGAACACTGAAGCTTTCTTT.

The chain has TRBV29-1 and TRBJ1-1, with D uncertain. This CDR3 is 13 amino acids long. V was pared by 5 bases and J by 0 bases, with 10 bases between. Germline CDR1 reads SQVTM; CDR2 reads ANQGSEA. CDR3 coding DNA: TGCAGCGTTTCAGGACGATTGAACACTGAAGCTTTCTTT. Encoded protein: CSVSGRLNTEAFF. Using reference TRBV29-1 and TRBJ1-1 for the parts outside the CDR3, the full variable domain is SAVISQKPSRDICQRGTSLTIQCQVDSQVTMMFWYRQQPGQSLTLIATANQGSEATYESGFVIDKFPISRPNLTFSTLTVSNMSPEDSSIYLCSVSGRLNTEAFFGQGTRLTVV.

The chain links TRBV19 to TRBJ1-5; TRBD1 might be the D (6 bases). Germline CDR1 and CDR2: LNHDA and SQIVND (reference sequence). This CDR3 has 14 amino acids. V was pared by 3 bases and J by 6 bases, with 12 bases between. CDR3 coding DNA: TGTGCCAGTAGTATCCGAACAGGGAGTCAGCCCCAGCATTTT. Translating gives CASSIRTGSQPQHF.

The chain has TRBV20-1 and TRBJ2-1; D is uncertain. V was pared by 0 bases and J by 5 bases, with 14 bases between. The CDR3 sequence is 15 residues long. The V gene's germline CDR1 is DFQATT and CDR2 SNEGSKA (reference sequence). Written as DNA, the CDR3 is TGCAGTGCTAGAGATGGTGTCAGGCTCGACAATGAGCAGTTCTTC. Its translation: CSARDGVRLDNEQFF.

In its sample, this clonotype was seen a few times. J is TRBJ2-5 and V is TRBV6-1; D is possibly TRBD1 (7 bases). The germline V gene has CDR1 MNHNS and CDR2 SASEGT. The V gene lost 6 bases and the J gene lost 5 bases, with 13 bases spanning the gap. The CDR3 consists of 13 residues. For the CDR3, the DNA is TGTGCCAGCAGCCCAGGGGGGCGGGAGACCCAGTACTTC. Translation gives CASSPGGRETQYF.

This clonotype was found many times. The chain couples TRBV29-1 to TRBJ2-1; no definite D call. Trimming took off 2 bases at V and 5 bases at J, with 7 bases between the two ends. The CDR3 extends over 12 amino acids. Germline values: CDR1 SQVTM, CDR2 ANQGSEA. CDR3 in amino acids: CSVEISDNEQFF. CDR3 sequence (DNA): TGCAGCGTTGAAATATCAGACAATGAGCAGTTCTTC.

The sample holds many counts of this clonotype. CDR3 sequence reads: CASSFEWTSVNTGELFF. In DNA, the CDR3 is TGTGCCAGCAGTTTCGAATGGACTAGCGTGAACACCGGGGAGCTGTTTTTT. The chain has TRBV12-3 or TRBV12-4 and TRBJ2-2, with 9 nucleotides matching TRBD2. V lost 3 bases to trimming and J lost 1 base; unmatched junction nucleotides: 6. CDR3 size: 17 residues.

This clonotype was observed a single time. The V gene is TRBV6-2 or TRBV6-3, the J gene TRBJ2-5, with D possibly matching TRBD2 (5 bases). Trimming took 3 bases from V and 2 from J, leaving 7 bases between them. Germline lookup yields CDR1 MNHEY and CDR2 SVGEGT. This CDR3 region has 13 residues. The CDR3 nucleotides are TGTGCCAGCAGTTATAGACTACAAGAGACCCAGTACTTC. This codes for CASSYRLQETQYF.

This clonotype has just one count. The rearrangement joins TRBV7-7 to TRBJ2-5, with 7 bases fitting TRBD2. Germline lookup yields CDR1 SSHAT and CDR2 FNYEAQ (reference sequence). J was trimmed by 1 base and V by 2 bases; bases with no gene match: 4. There are 15 residues in the CDR3. DNA for the CDR3: TGTGCCAGCAGCTTAAACCCGGGGGGCCAAGAGACCCAGTACTTC. It specifies CASSLNPGGQETQYF. Complete variable domain (other parts from reference TRBV7-7 and TRBJ2-5): GAGVSQSPRYKVTKRGQDVTLRCDPISSHATLYWYQQALGQGPEFLTYFNYEAQPDKSGLPSDRFSAERPEGSISTLTIQRTEQRDSAMYRCASSLNPGGQETQYFGPGTRLLVL.

The genes are TRBV7-3 and TRBJ2-3; 7 nucleotides align to TRBD2. The CDR3 sequence is 13 residues long. With 2 bases clipped from V and 6 bases from J, the junction kept 2 bases outside the gene matches. Germline-derived CDR1 and CDR2 are SGHTA and FQGTGA. The CDR3 sequence is CASSLGGSDTQYF. CDR3 in DNA: TGTGCCAGCAGCTTAGGCGGGAGTGATACGCAGTATTTT.

This CDR3 is CASSIGLAYEQYF. For the CDR3, the DNA is TGTGCCAGCAGCATTGGACTAGCCTACGAGCAGTACTTC. V is TRBV7-7 and J is TRBJ2-7; 7 bases line up with TRBD2. The CDR3 totals 13 residues. The V gene's germline CDR1 is SSHAT and CDR2 FNYEAQ (reference sequence). Losses at the gene ends were 5 bases for V and 2 bases for J; bases not matched to a gene: 3.

This clonotype was recorded many times. The chain is built from TRBV20-1 and TRBJ2-5; maybe TRBD2 (6 bases). V gave up 2 bases and J gave up 3 bases, with 16 bases separating them. CDR1 and CDR2 from the germline V gene are DFQATT and SNEGSKA (reference sequence). The CDR3 contains 15 residues. The CDR3 is CSARPLFGGEETQYF. The DNA of the CDR3 is TGCAGTGCTAGACCTCTTTTTGGCGGGGAAGAGACCCAGTACTTC.

The chain couples TRBV10-1 to TRBJ2-1; 10 bases are a match to TRBD2. This CDR3 spans 16 amino acids. The germline CDR1 and CDR2 sequences are WNHNN and SYGVQD (reference sequence). V was pared by 3 bases and J by 8 bases, with 10 bases of the junction left unmatched. The CDR3 loop is CASSELSSGRLDEQFF. As DNA, the CDR3 is TGCGCCAGCAGTGAATTATCTAGCGGGAGATTGGATGAGCAGTTCTTC.

This clonotype has a handful of counts. V gene TRBV20-1 combines with J gene TRBJ2-1; D ambiguous. Germline CDR1 DFQATT, CDR2 SNEGSKA (reference sequence). The CDR3 extends over 12 amino acids. Deletions cut 3 bases from V and 4 bases from J, with 7 bases between. This CDR3 reads CSARALYNEQFF. CDR3 sequence (DNA): TGCAGTGCTAGGGCCCTTTACAATGAGCAGTTCTTC.

A note on this clonotype: Possible read error: a much larger clone is one base away. The chain couples TRBV6-4 to TRBJ2-1; D is possibly TRBD2 (6 bases). This CDR3 region has 11 residues. Trimming pared 8 bases from V and 10 bases from J, leaving 12 bases between. Germline assignment: CDR1 MRHNA and CDR2 SNTAGT. CDR3 in amino acids: CASCHGLEQFF. The CDR3 DNA reads TGTGCCAGCTGTCATGGACTAGAGCAGTTCTTC.

This clonotype was detected only a few times. This chain connects TRBV10-3 to TRBJ2-5; no firm D call. Trimming stripped 0 bases from V and 0 bases from J, with 14 bases between. CDR1 is ENHRY, CDR2 SYGVKD, per germline. The CDR3 contains 17 residues. CDR3: CAISESSRAPYQETQYF. CDR3 in DNA: TGTGCCATCAGTGAGTCCAGCCGGGCGCCGTACCAAGAGACCCAGTACTTC.

This clonotype was detected a few times. The chain employs TRBV12-3 or TRBV12-4 and TRBJ2-4; D might be TRBD1 (6 bases). V lost 8 bases and J lost 8, with 22 bases in between. The CDR3 is 15 amino acids. The CDR3 DNA follows: TGTGCCAGCGGACGAGGGCCACAGGGCTCTCACATTCAGTACTTC. As protein: CASGRGPQGSHIQYF.

J is TRBJ2-7 and V is TRBV3-1, with TRBD2 identical over 8 bases. V trimming: 1 base; J trimming: 5 bases; junction bases outside the gene matches: 7. Germline V lookup: CDR1 LGHDT, CDR2 YNNKEL (reference sequence). This CDR3 is 15 amino acids long. Here the CDR3 reads CASSQGRGLANEQYF. Here the CDR3 DNA reads TGTGCCAGCAGCCAAGGGCGAGGACTAGCCAACGAGCAGTACTTC.

V gene TRBV5-4 combines with J gene TRBJ2-7; tentatively, D is TRBD1 (5 bases). The germline V gene encodes CDR1 SGHNT and CDR2 YYREEE (reference sequence). The CDR3 totals 15 residues. V was pared by 0 bases and J by 2 bases, with 12 bases between. The CDR3 here is CASSLELGPAYEQYF. CDR3 sequence (DNA): TGTGCCAGCAGCTTGGAACTGGGGCCGGCCTACGAGCAGTACTTC.